This T cell receptor beta chain originates from a study of shared clonotypes between healthy human individuals (dated by TCRdb to 2018 to 2020). Regarding the complete study: A couple of women and a few men aged 18 to 49 years were included in the cohort. The study deeply sequenced blood TCR repertoires of five healthy adults to estimate repertoire size and the extent of clonotype sharing between individuals. Each donor's leukapheresis produced roughly between roughly 0.9 and 8.9 billion PBMCs. For each donor, CD4 naive and CD4 memory were each given three plates, CD8 naive was given two plates, and CD8 memory was given one plate. To increase sequencing depth and limit assay-specific biases, TCR repertoire library preparation and sequencing were carried out by different laboratories using diverse techniques. Broad study findings and their caveats: Naive subsets generally had larger estimated clonotype richness than memory subsets did. Incomplete sequencing was indicated by rarefaction of sorted-subset datasets, despite the large sequencing depth. Pairwise subsampling indicated that sequencing depth was expected to affect the degree of clonotype sharing among donors. Because the study included only a small number of donors, the genetic and exposure-history diversity represented was limited. Compared with non-shared clonotypes, clonotypes shared by all four sorted-subset donors had higher generation probabilities. Sampling was restricted to blood, and TCR repertoires in tissues likely differ from the TCR repertoires found in blood. Across a few donors, roughly 5.4% of naive CD4, roughly 3.3% of naive CD8, 2% to 2.5% of memory CD4, and around 0.4% of memory CD8 clonotypes were shared.

Using the deep immunoSEQ assay, multiplex PCR amplified TCR CDR3 regions from genomic DNA. Extracted genomic DNA from each cell subset was spread evenly across all wells of several immunoSEQ 96-well plates, with each plate serving as a replicate. Each replicate PCR for sorted subsets received roughly 0.2 ug genomic DNA, equal to about 30,000 T cell genomes. The purified libraries were quantified using a Qubit 3.0 fluorometer, sized with a Bioanalyzer 2100, and then quantified again using the KAPA Library Quantification kit. Each immunoSEQ 96-well plate was sequenced on its own single-read 150-cycle Illumina NextSeq 550 flow cell. In the paper's pipeline: The immunoSEQ output contained only junctional sequences without quality scores, so filtering could not match that applied to full-length reads. To assign V/J genes and CDR3, sequences were annotated against IMGT germline references using PyIR, a Python wrapper for IgBLAST v1.9. Any read was removed if the V/J assignment was weak (E-value above 1e-6), the CDR3 was missing, or the read contained stop codons, out-of-frame junctions, or ambiguous translated residues. V3J clonotypes were defined as sequences sharing the same inferred V gene, J gene, and CDR3 amino acid sequence. Percentage overlap between repertoires was computed as shared unique clonotypes divided by the size of the smaller repertoire. Repertoire richness was assessed with RTK rarefaction, the Chao1 estimator, and Recon v2.1 estimates of unobserved clonotypes. Generation probabilities for all TCRbeta clonotypes obtained by the gDNA method from a handful of donors were computed using OLGA. The source is immuneACCESS, and TCRdb retained only in-frame sequences with V and J called. Part of the clones is not carried over; for the studies checked, unresolved V genes explain less than half of this, and the remainder is unexplained. The DNA was the basis for D and trimming; V, J and clone size are from that table. This sample has 2 million to 2.5 million clones in its table, and 85% to 95% of those were observed once. The ten most abundant clones make up 0.37% of the sample.

Donors were healthy HIV-negative adults with no recently reported acute infections or vaccinations. Every donor was a Caucasian adult living in Nashville, Tennessee, USA. Magnetic negative selection was used to enrich CD4+ T cells, after which naive cells were positively selected on CD45RA and the negative fraction became the memory subset. After blood collection by leukapheresis, PBMCs were isolated using Ficoll-Histopaque density gradient centrifugation and then cryopreserved in the vapor phase of liquid nitrogen. Purity and quantity of every magnetically sorted T cell population were checked by analytical flow cytometry. Genomic DNA was isolated from each sorted fraction and quantified by UV absorbance on a Nanodrop 2000c. In regard to this clone: Its antigen has not been determined. No base quality values were provided; no much bigger clone lies one nucleotide off.

Sequencing input: naive CD4+ T cells from PBMCs. This specimen's cell subset or site label, per the study, means: CD45RA+ positively selected. This TCR came from a man younger than 35 in good health. Some clones in this sample may be carry-over from other donors' samples.

The CDR3 in this case is CASSPSTLDPQHF. The DNA sequence is given as TGTGCCAGCTCACCTTCGACTCTAGATCCCCAGCATTTT. The sequence links TRBV18 to TRBJ1-5, with the D gene uncertain. The CDR3 numbers 13 residues from cysteine through phenylalanine. Only the CDR3 DNA stays, 39 bases, in frame from base 1. Relative to germline, V is 3 bases shorter and J is 10 bases shorter, with 13 bases between their ends. Sequences KGHSH (CDR1) and LQKENI (CDR2) are obtained from the germline V gene.